One and the same sample provided the 14 T cell receptor beta chains below, sequenced in a study of shared clonotypes between healthy human individuals. Data came from immunoSEQ multiplex PCR; TCRdb stores just in-frame clones and leaves some out. Of about 1 million clones in the sample, approximately 68% were seen once. Sequenced sample: memory CD4+ T cells sorted from blood. As for subset: CD45RA-negative fraction. The receptors stem from a man aged 18 to 29 in good health.

The V call is TRBV18, the J call TRBJ2-5; perhaps TRBD1 as D (5 bases). Trimming removed 1 base from V and 5 bases from J, with 20 bases in between. This CDR3 comprises 17 residues. CDR1 is KGHSH, CDR2 LQKENI, per germline. CDR3 protein: CASSPLIGHESEETQYF. In nucleotides, the CDR3 is TGTGCCAGCTCACCACTTATTGGACACGAAAGTGAGGAGACCCAGTACTTC.

As concerns this clone: The sample has other DNA sequences that encode this CDR3 too. This chain links TRBV2 with TRBJ1-6; D may be TRBD1 (6 bases). V was trimmed by 6 bases and J by 1 base, leaving 13 bases between them. The CDR3 runs 16 residues. Germline-derived CDR1 and CDR2 are SNHLY and FYNNEI. The DNA for the CDR3 is TGTGCCAGCAGCGACGAGGGGGGGTCCTATAATTCACCCCTCCACTTT. Translation: CASSDEGGSYNSPLHF. The variable domain in full, with the rest retrieved from reference TRBV2 and TRBJ1-6, is EPEVTQTPSHQVTQMGQEVILRCVPISNHLYFYWYRQILGQKVEFLVSFYNNEISEKSEIFDDQFSVERPDGSNFTLKIRSTKLEDSAMYFCASSDEGGSYNSPLHFGNGTRLTVT.

The V call is TRBV5-1, the J call TRBJ2-3; TRBD1 matches at 11 bases. Unmatched junction bases numbered 4, after V lost 3 bases and J lost 1 base. Germline CDR1 and CDR2: SGHRS and YFSETQ. The CDR3 covers 16 residues. The CDR3 region is CASSSGTGGGTDTQYF. The CDR3 region has the DNA TGCGCCAGCAGCTCGGGGACAGGGGGTGGCACAGATACGCAGTATTTT. The full variable domain, rest sourced from reference TRBV5-1 and TRBJ2-3, is KAGVTQTPRYLIKTRGQQVTLSCSPISGHRSVSWYQQTPGQGLQFLFEYFSETQRNKGNFPGRFSGRQFSNSRSEMNVSTLELGDSALYLCASSSGTGGGTDTQYFGPGTRLTVL.

V is TRBV7-9 and J is TRBJ1-2; D perhaps matches TRBD1 (6 bases). Deletions cut 5 bases from V and 4 bases from J, with 11 bases between. Per germline, CDR1 SEHNR and CDR2 FQNEAQ (reference sequence). CDR3 length equals 13 residues. Written as DNA, the CDR3 is TGTGCCAGCAGCACTGGAGGGGGCTATGGCTACACCTTC. This translates into CASSTGGGYGYTF.

This chain uses TRBV5-1 with TRBJ2-2; D is ambiguous. Trimming shortened V by 0 bases and J by 4 bases, and 4 bases separated the two germline ends. Looked up from germline, CDR1 is SGHRS and CDR2 is YFSETQ. The CDR3 runs 13 residues. CDR3 residues: CASSLDLTGELFF. The CDR3 coding sequence is TGCGCCAGCAGCTTGGACCTCACCGGGGAGCTGTTTTTT.

J is TRBJ1-1 and V is TRBV7-2; possible D gene TRBD1, 6 bases. Germline V gene lookup returns CDR1 SGHTA and CDR2 FQGNSA. CDR3 length: 13 amino acids. V dropped 2 bases and J dropped 6 bases, with 10 bases sitting between them. The CDR3 nucleotides read TGTGCCAGCAGCTTAAAGGGGGGATCTGAAGCTTTCTTT. Amino acids: CASSLKGGSEAFF.

This clone was observed a single time. A much larger clonotype is one base distant, so this may be a read error. Other DNA sequences of this sample code for an identical CDR3. The rearrangement joins TRBV6-5 to TRBJ2-3; 8 bases match TRBD1. Germline V gene sequence: CDR1 MNHEY, CDR2 SVGAGI. V shed 6 bases, J shed 3 bases, and the junction held 2 bases outside the gene matches. CDR3 length equals 13 residues. DNA for the CDR3: TGTGCCAGCAGCCGACAGGGGACAGATACGCAGTATTTT. Translated, it gives CASSRQGTDTQYF.

This clone was observed a single time. The rearrangement links TRBV28 to TRBJ1-2; 7 positions agree with TRBD1. Trimming cost V 1 base and J 4 bases; bases outside gene matches: 9. Germline assignment: CDR1 MDHEN and CDR2 SYDVKM. CDR3 length equals 16 residues. The CDR3 reads CASSLLAQGPLYGYTF. CDR3 in DNA: TGTGCCAGCAGTTTATTAGCACAGGGGCCCCTCTATGGCTACACCTTC.

This chain uses TRBV5-1 with TRBJ2-6; TRBD1 might be the D (7 bases). The CDR3 totals 17 residues. From germline, CDR1 is SGHRS and CDR2 YFSETQ. Deletions cut 7 bases from V and 9 bases from J, with 26 bases between. CDR3 region: CASSPGVGGPSDNVLTF. The CDR3 nucleotides read TGCGCCAGCTCCCCGGGGGTAGGGGGCCCCTCGGACAACGTCCTGACTTTC. The variable domain in full, completed from reference TRBV5-1 and TRBJ2-6, reads KAGVTQTPRYLIKTRGQQVTLSCSPISGHRSVSWYQQTPGQGLQFLFEYFSETQRNKGNFPGRFSGRQFSNSRSEMNVSTLELGDSALYLCASSPGVGGPSDNVLTFGAGSRLTVL.

The CDR3: CASSLYGSSTNEKLFF. CDR3 sequence (DNA): TGTGCCAGCAGTTTATACGGCAGCTCAACTAATGAAAAACTGTTTTTT. The rearrangement uses TRBV28 and TRBJ1-4, with D hard to call. The CDR3 spans 16 residues. Trimming left V 1 base short and J 0 bases short, with 9 bases between. Germline-derived CDR1 and CDR2 are MDHEN and SYDVKM. Complete variable domain (other parts from reference TRBV28 and TRBJ1-4): DVKVTQSSRYLVKRTGEKVFLECVQDMDHENMFWYRQDPGLGLRLIYFSYDVKMKEKGDIPEGYSVSREKKERFSLILESASTNQTSMYLCASSLYGSSTNEKLFFGSGTQLSVL.

This clone was counted a single time. This sequence joins TRBV18 and TRBJ2-7; 9 bases are a match to TRBD2. CDR3 length: 14 amino acids. The germline V gene encodes CDR1 KGHSH and CDR2 LQKENI. V shed 4 bases, J shed 4 bases, and the junction held 5 bases outside the gene matches. Here the CDR3 DNA reads TGTGCCAGCTCACAGAGCGGGAGGATGTACGAGCAGTACTTC. This encodes CASSQSGRMYEQYF.

This chain uses TRBV15 with TRBJ1-2; the match to TRBD1 covers 8 bases. The CDR3 consists of 14 residues. J was trimmed by 4 bases and V by 1 base; bases with no gene match: 2. CDR1 and CDR2 (germline): LNHNV, YYDKDF (reference sequence). DNA of the CDR3: TGTGCCACCAGCAGAGCAGGGGGCAGCTATGGCTACACCTTC. Translation: CATSRAGGSYGYTF. Together with reference TRBV15 and TRBJ1-2, the CDR3 gives the full variable domain: DAMVIQNPRYQVTQFGKPVTLSCSQTLNHNVMYWYQQKSSQAPKLLFHYYDKDFNNEADTPDNFQSRRPNTSFCFLDIRSPGLGDTAMYLCATSRAGGSYGYTFGSGTRLTVV.

This clone was seen once. The V call is TRBV15, the J call TRBJ2-7; 12 nucleotides match TRBD1. The length of the CDR3 is 15 residues. In germline, CDR1 is LNHNV, CDR2 YYDKDF (reference sequence). The ends lost 5 bases at V and 6 bases at J; junction bases unmatched: 8. The CDR3 here is CATSRGTGGLGEQYF. The CDR3 DNA follows: TGTGCCACCAGCCGAGGGACAGGGGGCCTGGGCGAGCAGTACTTC.

This clone was detected a few times. This CDR3 reads CATSREGGGAVETQYF. In DNA form, the CDR3 reads TGTGCCACCAGCAGAGAGGGCGGGGGGGCCGTGGAGACCCAGTACTTC. This chain connects TRBV15 to TRBJ2-5, with 9 bases matching TRBD2. CDR1 is LNHNV and CDR2 is YYDKDF in the germline V gene (reference sequence). V shed 0 bases and J 5 bases; nucleotides not matched to a gene: 7. This CDR3 has 16 residues.